This T cell receptor beta chain was captured by sequencing in a study of T cell repertoires in aging, cancer and after chemotherapy. On the study more broadly: Donor ages fell into six groups from 30 or younger up to 70 or older. Broader study findings: Untreated cancer patients had significantly lower blood TCR diversity than age-matched healthy donors. Median generation probability rose over the chemotherapy interval in each cancer cohort, suggesting rebound thymic output. Healthy donors lost TCR diversity with age mainly through richness, cancer patients through richness and evenness.

By share of the sample, this clonotype is medium-sized. Its antigen remains unidentified. Peripheral blood genomic DNA, not sorted cells or RNA, was the template. Multiplex touch-down PCR with TRB-A/B primers amplified rearranged V-D-J TRB sequences. TCRdb passed the multiplex PCR reads through MiXCR, listing each CDR3 protein once. The data contain 5,300 or so distinct CDR3 sequences, roughly 25% of them seen just once; the ten biggest clones take up 31%. Input material: blood. This receptor was obtained from a human donor with a solid tumor.

CDR3 protein: CAYHGGGNEQYF. The CDR3 DNA reads TGTGCCTACCACGGGGGCGGGAACGAGCAGTACTTC. The chain has TRBV30 and TRBJ2-7; TRBD1 or TRBD2 may be the D gene (6 bases each). From germline, CDR1 is GTSNPN and CDR2 SVGIG (reference sequence). The CDR3 covers 12 residues. V lost 7 bases and J 5 bases, leaving 15 bases between the germline ends.